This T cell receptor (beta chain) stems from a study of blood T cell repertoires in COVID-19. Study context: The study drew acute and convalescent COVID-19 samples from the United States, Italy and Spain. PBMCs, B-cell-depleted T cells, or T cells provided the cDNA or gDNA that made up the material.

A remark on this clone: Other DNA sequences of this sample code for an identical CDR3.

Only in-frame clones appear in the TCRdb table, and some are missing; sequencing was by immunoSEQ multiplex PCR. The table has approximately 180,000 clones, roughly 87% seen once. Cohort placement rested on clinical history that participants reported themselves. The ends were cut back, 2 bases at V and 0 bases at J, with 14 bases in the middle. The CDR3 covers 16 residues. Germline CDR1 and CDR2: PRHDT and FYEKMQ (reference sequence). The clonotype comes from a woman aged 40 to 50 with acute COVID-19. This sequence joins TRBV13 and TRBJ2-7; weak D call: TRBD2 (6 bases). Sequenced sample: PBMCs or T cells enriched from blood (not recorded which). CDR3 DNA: TGTGCCAGCAGCTTAAAGGGGACTCGGAGCTCCTACGAGCAGTACTTC. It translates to CASSLKGTRSSYEQYF. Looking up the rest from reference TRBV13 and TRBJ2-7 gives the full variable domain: AAGVIQSPRHLIKEKRETATLKCYPIPRHDTVYWYQQGPGQDPQFLISFYEKMQSDKGSIPDRFSAQQFSDYHSELNMSSLELGDSALYFCASSLKGTRSSYEQYFGPGTRLTVT.